Below are 29 T cell receptor beta chains sequenced from a single sample in a study of identical twins. MiXCR was run by TCRdb on the 5' RACE reads, yielding one entry per CDR3 protein. Among 540,000 or so distinct CDR3 sequences listed, more than 20% were seen once. This sample was shared with a second study, whose subject was yellow fever vaccine responses in identical twins.

Sequencing was performed on CD4+ T cells sorted from blood. The receptors originated from a woman under 30 in good health.

This chain links TRBV12-3 or TRBV12-4 with TRBJ2-5; D possibly corresponds to TRBD2 (5 bases). V shed 6 bases and J shed 4 bases, with 15 bases lying between them. The CDR3 consists of 14 residues. CDR3 loop: CASSRVTGLETQYF. CDR3 nucleotide sequence: TGTGCCAGCAGCCGGGTCACTGGACTAGAGACCCAGTACTTC.

This clonotype was observed a few times. CDR3 sequence: CASSPQYSNQPQHF. The CDR3 DNA follows: TGTGCCAGCTCACCTCAATATAGCAATCAGCCCCAGCATTTT. The chain has TRBV18 and TRBJ1-5; unclear D gene. Germline V CDR1 and CDR2: KGHSH, LQKENI. This CDR3 region has 14 residues. Trimming removed 3 bases from V and 0 bases from J, with 6 bases in between.

V and J are TRBV12-3 or TRBV12-4 and TRBJ1-1; 7 bases are a match to TRBD1. CDR3 size: 12 residues. V lost 8 bases and J lost 9; bases outside the gene matches: 9. CDR3 nucleotide sequence: TGTGCCAGCCGGACAGGCTCATTTCAAGCTTTCTTT. Translation gives CASRTGSFQAFF.

The V call is TRBV9, the J call TRBJ2-1; D tentatively fits TRBD1 or TRBD2 (6 bases each). CDR1 and CDR2 from the germline V gene are SGDLS and YYNGEE. V lost 3 bases to trimming and J lost 0 bases, with 13 bases between them. This CDR3 has 16 amino acids. CDR3 sequence: CASSAIGGSSYNEQFF. The CDR3 coding sequence is TGTGCCAGCAGCGCCATAGGGGGGAGCTCCTACAATGAGCAGTTCTTC.

This clonotype was seen a few times. This sequence joins TRBV6-6 and TRBJ1-2; tentative D call: TRBD1 (6 bases). The V gene lost 2 bases and the J gene lost 6 bases, with 7 bases spanning the gap. CDR1 is MNHNY, CDR2 SVGAGI, per germline (reference sequence). CDR3 length equals 12 residues. The CDR3 here is CASSYGQHGYTF. CDR3 sequence (DNA): TGTGCCAGCAGTTACGGACAGCATGGCTACACCTTC.

This clonotype has just a few counts. This chain connects TRBV28 to TRBJ2-1; tentative D call: TRBD1 (6 bases). The V gene's germline CDR1 is MDHEN and CDR2 SYDVKM. The CDR3 length is 12 residues. V gave up 8 bases and J gave up 3 bases, with 8 bases separating them. The DNA of the CDR3 is TGTGCCAGCGGGGGCCACTACAATGAGCAGTTCTTC. Its protein product is CASGGHYNEQFF.

The CDR3 reads CASSFAFQETQYF. Here the CDR3 DNA reads TGCGCCAGCAGCTTTGCCTTTCAAGAGACCCAGTACTTC. This chain joins TRBV5-1 and TRBJ2-5; D gene ambiguous. The V end lost 2 bases, the J end lost 2 bases, and 7 bases lay between the germline ends. This CDR3 contains 13 residues. CDR1 is SGHRS and CDR2 is YFSETQ in the germline V gene.

This clonotype was recorded a few times. The chain joins TRBV5-1 to TRBJ1-1; D may be TRBD1 (5 bases). The length of the CDR3 is 14 residues. V was trimmed by 6 bases and J by 3 bases, leaving 15 bases between them. In germline, CDR1 is SGHRS, CDR2 YFSETQ. CDR3 nucleotide sequence: TGCGCCAGCACTCGGGGGGGGAGTGACACTGAAGCTTTCTTT. Residues: CASTRGGSDTEAFF.

The chain carries TRBV13 and TRBJ1-1, with a tentative D call TRBD1 (5 bases). V gave up 2 bases and J gave up 7 bases, with 8 bases separating them. Germline CDR1 reads PRHDT; CDR2 reads FYEKMQ (reference sequence). This CDR3 is built from 12 residues. The CDR3 nucleotides are TGTGCCAGCAGCTTACTGGGGGGTGAAGCTTTCTTT. It is translated as CASSLLGGEAFF.

CDR3 region: CASSEAEHLNQPQHF. The CDR3 DNA is TGTGCCAGCAGTGAAGCGGAACACCTAAATCAGCCCCAGCATTTT. This chain connects TRBV6-1 to TRBJ1-5; D is uncertain. Germline CDR1 MNHNS, CDR2 SASEGT. The CDR3 consists of 15 residues. Trimming removed 0 bases from V and 4 bases from J, with 10 bases in between.

This clonotype was counted only a few times. The V and J genes are TRBV7-9 and TRBJ2-1; 7 positions agree with TRBD1. Germline V lookup: CDR1 SEHNR, CDR2 FQNEAQ (reference sequence). This CDR3 has 16 residues. With 5 bases clipped from V and 5 bases from J, the junction kept 12 bases outside the gene matches. CDR3 amino acids: CASSTRLGTEHNEQFF. CDR3 coding DNA: TGTGCCAGCAGCACCCGTCTCGGGACAGAACACAATGAGCAGTTCTTC.

The rearrangement uses TRBV3-1 and TRBJ2-3; D possibly matches TRBD1 or TRBD2 (5 bases each). In germline, CDR1 is LGHDT, CDR2 YNNKEL (reference sequence). Trimming left V 5 bases short and J 11 bases short, with 11 bases between. The CDR3 totals 11 residues. Written as DNA, the CDR3 is TGTGCCAGCAGCTCGGGACGGCAGCAGTATTTT. Its translation is CASSSGRQQYF.

About this clonotype: The junction and the germline gene differ at one end; a read error may be behind it. The chain has TRBV12-3 or TRBV12-4 and TRBJ1-4; the D gene is possibly TRBD1 (6 bases). There are 12 residues in the CDR3. CDR3 loop: CASSFYPGTLSF. CDR3 nucleotides: TGTGCCAGCAGTTTTTACCCGGGGACACTAAGTTTT.

This clonotype was detected many times. This sequence joins TRBV5-1 and TRBJ2-1, with 12 bases matching TRBD2. The junction had 3 bases not matched to a gene; V was cut back by 1 base and J by 4 bases. The V gene's germline CDR1 is SGHRS and CDR2 YFSETQ. This CDR3 region has 16 residues. In DNA form, the CDR3 reads TGCGCCAGCAGCTTGCCCGGGACTAGCGGGTACAATGAGCAGTTCTTC. It encodes CASSLPGTSGYNEQFF.

This clonotype was counted a few times. This rearrangement joins TRBV19 to TRBJ1-1; a weak D match, TRBD1 (6 bases). V was cut by 3 bases and J by 5 bases, with 16 bases left in between. The CDR3 sequence is 15 residues long. Germline V CDR1 and CDR2: LNHDA, SQIVND (reference sequence). The CDR3: CASSIGAGAGTEAFF. Here the CDR3 DNA reads TGTGCCAGTAGTATTGGGGCAGGGGCGGGTACTGAAGCTTTCTTT. Complete variable domain (other parts from reference TRBV19 and TRBJ1-1): DGGITQSPKYLFRKEGQNVTLSCEQNLNHDAMYWYRQDPGQGLRLIYYSQIVNDFQKGDIAEGYSVSREKKESFPLTVTSAQKNPTAFYLCASSIGAGAGTEAFFGQGTRLTVV.

This clonotype was seen only a few times. This sequence joins TRBV2 and TRBJ1-1, with D perhaps TRBD1 (6 bases). Deletions cut 1 base from V and 4 bases from J, with 16 bases between. This CDR3 has 16 amino acids. CDR1 and CDR2 from the germline V gene are SNHLY and FYNNEI. As DNA, the CDR3 is TGTGCCAGCAGTGAAGAGGGAACGGGGGCCGGCACTGAAGCTTTCTTT. This codes for CASSEEGTGAGTEAFF.

This clonotype was seen more than once but under ten times. The DNA for the CDR3 is TGTGCCAGCTCACCACTAGGCGGGACAGGGTCTCATGAGCAGTTCTTC. This sequence encodes CASSPLGGTGSHEQFF. The genes are TRBV18 and TRBJ2-1, with TRBD1 matching 9 bases. This CDR3 spans 16 amino acids. Germline V CDR1 and CDR2: KGHSH, LQKENI. V lost 1 base and J lost 8; bases outside the gene matches: 9.

V usage is TRBV7-9 and J usage is TRBJ2-7; tentative D call: TRBD2 (5 bases). V lost 5 bases and J lost 2, with 13 bases in between. The CDR3 runs to 14 residues. Germline V CDR1 and CDR2: SEHNR, FQNEAQ (reference sequence). The CDR3 bases are TGTGCCAGCAGCCCAGCGGACGCCGCCTACGAGCAGTACGTC. It is translated as CASSPADAAYEQYV.

This clonotype showed up just a few times. The rearrangement links TRBV7-9 to TRBJ2-1, with D possibly being TRBD2 (6 bases). The CDR3 sequence is 13 residues long. The germline V and J ends were trimmed by 11 bases and 0 bases, with 11 bases remaining between them. Germline-derived CDR1 and CDR2 are SEHNR and FQNEAQ (reference sequence). The CDR3 reads CAGRESSYNEQFF. The CDR3 nucleotides read TGTGCCGGACGGGAGAGCTCCTACAATGAGCAGTTCTTC.

J is TRBJ2-1 and V is TRBV12-3 or TRBV12-4; maybe TRBD2 (7 bases). The CDR3 length is 15 residues. Trimming cost V 6 bases and J 7 bases, with 19 bases left between them. The CDR3 DNA follows: TGTGCCAGCAGCCCCGGGTGGGAGGGGGGAAATGAGCAGTTCTTC. Protein sequence: CASSPGWEGGNEQFF.

The chain combines TRBV3-1 with TRBJ2-1, with TRBD2 matching 8 bases. The germline CDR1 and CDR2 sequences are LGHDT and YNNKEL (reference sequence). Trimming at V came to 2 bases and at J to 14 bases, leaving 11 bases not matched to a gene. The CDR3 spans 14 residues. DNA for the CDR3: TGTGCCAGCAGCCAACCTAATGAAGGGACTAGAAAGTTCTTC. Translating it yields CASSQPNEGTRKFF.

The gene calls are TRBV29-1 and TRBJ2-2; 9 positions agree with TRBD1. Per the germline V gene, CDR1 is SQVTM and CDR2 is ANQGSEA. The J segment lost 6 bases and the V segment lost 6 bases, leaving 8 bases of the junction unmatched. This CDR3 region has 14 residues. This CDR3 is CSVNRGLAPGELFF. CDR3 nucleotides: TGCAGCGTCAACAGGGGGCTGGCCCCCGGGGAGCTGTTTTTT.

Only a few counts were recorded for this clonotype. This rearrangement joins TRBV10-3 to TRBJ2-2; 7 bases are a match to TRBD1. The trim removed 3 bases at V and 2 bases at J, leaving 6 bases unmatched. The CDR3 is 16 residues long. Germline V gene lookup returns CDR1 ENHRY and CDR2 SYGVKD. CDR3 DNA: TGTGCCATCAGTGAATTCGGGACAGTTAACACCGGGGAGCTGTTTTTT. This codes for CAISEFGTVNTGELFF.

The chain uses TRBV2 and TRBJ2-7; D is unresolved. Trimming took off 6 bases at V and 5 bases at J, with 20 bases between the two ends. The germline gives CDR1 SNHLY, CDR2 FYNNEI. There are 15 residues in the CDR3. The CDR3 nucleotides are TGTGCCAGCAGACCCGGACGGTCGGAAATGAACGAGCAGTACTTC. It codes for CASRPGRSEMNEQYF.

CDR3 protein: CASSLRASGTSGRAGPNEQFF. CDR3 sequence (DNA): TGTGCCAGCAGCTTACGGGCCTCCGGGACTAGCGGGAGGGCCGGCCCAAATGAGCAGTTCTTC. The rearrangement joins TRBV11-1 to TRBJ2-1, with 16 nucleotides matching TRBD2. With 2 bases clipped from V and 7 bases from J, the junction kept 17 bases outside the gene matches. Germline values: CDR1 SGHAT, CDR2 FQDESV (reference sequence). The CDR3 extends over 21 amino acids.

The rearrangement uses TRBV6-1 and TRBJ2-7, with 7 bases that match TRBD2. CDR1 is MNHNS, CDR2 SASEGT, per germline. Germline trimming cut 8 bases from V and 4 bases from J; bases unmatched to any gene: 5. The CDR3 runs to 12 residues. The CDR3 protein is CASERDLYEQYF. The DNA for the CDR3 is TGTGCCAGCGAGCGGGACCTATACGAGCAGTACTTC.

The chain combines TRBV12-3 or TRBV12-4 with TRBJ2-3, with 7 positions matching TRBD2. The CDR3 runs 16 residues. The trim removed 6 bases at V and 1 base at J, leaving 10 bases unmatched. CDR3 residues: CASSLVGREGTDTQYF. The CDR3 nucleotides are TGTGCCAGCAGCCTCGTCGGACGGGAGGGCACAGATACGCAGTATTTT.

With respect to this clonotype: One end of the junction is discordant with germline, which a read error may explain. The rearrangement uses TRBV7-9 and TRBJ1-4, with 8 nucleotides matching TRBD1. The CDR3 loop spans 12 amino acids. Germline CDR1 and CDR2: SEHNR and FQNEAQ (reference sequence). The chain's CDR3 is CASSLEDRDRYF. For the CDR3, the DNA is TGTGCCAGCAGCTTAGAGGACCGGGACAGGTATTTT. Filled out from reference TRBV7-9 and TRBJ1-4, the complete variable domain reads DTGVSQNPRHKITKRGQNVTFRCDPISEHNRLYWYRQTLGQGPEFLTYFQNEAQLEKSRLLSDRFSAERPKGSFSTLEIQRTEQGDSAMYLCASSLEDRDRYFGSGTQLSVL.

Only a few counts were recorded for this clonotype. The chain uses TRBV6-1 and TRBJ1-6; TRBD1 might be the D (5 bases). Germline loops: CDR1 MNHNS, CDR2 SASEGT. Between the trimmed V and J ends, which lost 4 bases and 14 bases, there was a span of 18 bases. The CDR3 is made up of 14 amino acids. DNA of the CDR3: TGTGCCAGCAGTGCCACCGGGCCGGGGGTGGCCCTCCACTTT. Translation gives CASSATGPGVALHF.